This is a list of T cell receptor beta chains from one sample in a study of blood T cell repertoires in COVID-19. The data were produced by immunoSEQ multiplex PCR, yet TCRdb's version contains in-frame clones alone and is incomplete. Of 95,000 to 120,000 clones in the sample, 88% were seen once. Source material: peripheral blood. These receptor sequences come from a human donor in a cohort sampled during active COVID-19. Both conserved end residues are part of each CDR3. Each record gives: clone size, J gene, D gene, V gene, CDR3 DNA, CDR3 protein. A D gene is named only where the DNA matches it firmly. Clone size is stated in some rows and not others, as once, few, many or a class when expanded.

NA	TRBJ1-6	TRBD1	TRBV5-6	TGTGCCAGCAGCCTTAGGACAGGGGGCCATCACTTT	CASSLRTGGHHF
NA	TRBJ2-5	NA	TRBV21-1	TGTGCCAGCAGCAAACGAGGCGGCGCCCAGTACTTC	CASSKRGGAQYF
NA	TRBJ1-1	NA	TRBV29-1	TGCAGCGTGTCAGCCCTAGGTAGGAGCACTGAAGCTTTCTTT	CSVSALGRSTEAFF
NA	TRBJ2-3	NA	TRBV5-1	TGCGCCAGCCGGTACGCAGGTTCTAGCACAGATACGCAGTATTTT	CASRYAGSSTDTQYF
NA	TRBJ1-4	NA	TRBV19	TGTGCCAGTAGTATAAAGACAGCAACTAATGAAAAACTGTTTTTT	CASSIKTATNEKLFF
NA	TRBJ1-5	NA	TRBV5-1	TGCGCCAGCAGCTTGGATGGAGATAGCAATCAGCCCCAGCATTTT	CASSLDGDSNQPQHF
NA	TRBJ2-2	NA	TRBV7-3	TGTGCCAGCAGCACGGACTCAAACACCGGGGAGCTGTTTTTT	CASSTDSNTGELFF
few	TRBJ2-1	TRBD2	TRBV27	TGTGCCGCGGGGAGGGAGTTGCGGAACAATGAGCAGTTCTTC	CAAGRELRNNEQFF
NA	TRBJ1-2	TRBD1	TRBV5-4	TGTGCCAGCATCAAGCAGGGGGCGATCGGTGGCTACACCTTC	CASIKQGAIGGYTF
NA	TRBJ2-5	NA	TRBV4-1	TGCGCCAGCAGCCGCCACAGCCAAGAGACCCAGTACTTC	CASSRHSQETQYF
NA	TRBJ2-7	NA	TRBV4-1	TGCGCCAGCAGCCAAAGCCTCCAGGGAATAGGGGAGCAGTACTTC	CASSQSLQGIGEQYF
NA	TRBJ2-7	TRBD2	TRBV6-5	TGTGCCAGCAGTTCATTAGCGGGATCATCCTACGAGCAGTACTTC	CASSSLAGSSYEQYF
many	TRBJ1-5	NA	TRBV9	TGTGCCAGCAGCGTAGGGGGGGGTCCCGATCAGCCCCAGCATTTT	CASSVGGGPDQPQHF
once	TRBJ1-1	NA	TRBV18	TGTGCCAGCTCACCAGCTTCAACAGGGAACACTGAAGCTTTCTTT	CASSPASTGNTEAFF
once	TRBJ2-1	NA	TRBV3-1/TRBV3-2	TGTGCCAGCAGCCGAGTTCTTGGGGCTGACTACAATGAGCAGTTCTTC	CASSRVLGADYNEQFF
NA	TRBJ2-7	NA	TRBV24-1	TGTGCCACCAGTGATTCTCGGACAGCCTACGAGCAGTACTTC	CATSDSRTAYEQYF
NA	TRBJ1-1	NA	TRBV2	TGTGCCAGCAGTGGACCGGGACATAAATCGAACACTGAAGCTTTCTTT	CASSGPGHKSNTEAFF
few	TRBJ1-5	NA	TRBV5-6	TGTGCCAGCAGCTTGGCGGGAGGTAGCAATCAGCCCCAGCATTTT	CASSLAGGSNQPQHF
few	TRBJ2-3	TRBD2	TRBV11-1	TGTGCCAGCAGTCTCCAGGAGCGGGAGAGCACAGATACGCAGTATTTT	CASSLQERESTDTQYF
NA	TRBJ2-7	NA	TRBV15	TGTGCCACCAGCAGAGTGGCAGGGGCGGACTACGAGCAGTACTTC	CATSRVAGADYEQYF
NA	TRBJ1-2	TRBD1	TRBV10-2	TGCGCCAGCAGTGAGTTGATCAGGGGGCGAAGAGGCTACACCTTC	CASSELIRGRRGYTF
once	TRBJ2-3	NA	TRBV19	TGTGCCAGTAGCCGACAGTCCAGCACAGATACGCAGTATTTT	CASSRQSSTDTQYF
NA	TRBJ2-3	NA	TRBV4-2	TGTGCCAGCAGCCAAGCCACCGGCTCCCAACGGAGGGATACGCAGTATTTT	CASSQATGSQRRDTQYF
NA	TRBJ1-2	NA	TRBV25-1	TGTGCCAGCAGTGGAACTTTTTACTATGGCTACACCTTC	CASSGTFYYGYTF
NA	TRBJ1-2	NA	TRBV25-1	TGTGCCAGCAGTGACCCGGACAGAAATAACTATGGCTACACCTTC	CASSDPDRNNYGYTF
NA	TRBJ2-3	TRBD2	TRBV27	TGTGCCAGCAGTTCCTCGACTAGCGGGGGGGTCAGGGGTACGCAGTATTTT	CASSSSTSGGVRGTQYF
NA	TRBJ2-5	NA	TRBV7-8	TGTGCCAGCAGCCCTGGGACGGGTTCAGCGGGAGAGACCCAGTACTTC	CASSPGTGSAGETQYF